The 30 T cell receptor beta chains below all came from one sample that was sequenced in a study of immune cell composition in non-small cell lung cancer. This table comes from immunoSEQ multiplex PCR, and its TCRdb copy is limited to in-frame clones, with some not included. The sample comprises around 2,500 clones, 76% of which are singletons, and around 4.8% rests with the top ten. Sequencing was performed on lung tumor tissue. All receptors derive from a human donor with non-small cell lung cancer.

This chain joins TRBV5-4 and TRBJ1-2; 9 bases agree with TRBD1. The CDR3 has 15 residues. V lost 4 bases to trimming and J lost 3 bases; unmatched junction nucleotides: 7. The germline gives CDR1 SGHNT, CDR2 YYREEE (reference sequence). CDR3 DNA sequence: TGTGCCAGCAGCGGGTTGGGACAGGGAGACTATGGCTACACCTTC. Its protein product is CASSGLGQGDYGYTF.

This chain joins TRBV6-9 and TRBJ1-5, with D possibly being TRBD1 (6 bases). CDR1 is MNHGY, CDR2 SVAAGI, per germline. Between the trimmed V and J ends, which lost 3 bases and 4 bases, there was a span of 10 bases. This CDR3 contains 14 residues. The CDR3 nucleotides are TGTGCCAGCAGTTACGGACAGAGGAATCAGCCCCAGCATTTT. It encodes CASSYGQRNQPQHF.

The chain joins TRBV2 to TRBJ2-2; 7 positions agree with TRBD1. Germline lookup yields CDR1 SNHLY and CDR2 FYNNEI. The CDR3 is 14 amino acids. Unmatched junction bases numbered 2, after V lost 6 bases and J lost 1 base. The CDR3 nucleotides read TGTGCCAGCAGCAGGACAGGGAACACCGGGGAGCTGTTTTTT. This gives the protein CASSRTGNTGELFF.

This clone has just a few counts. V gene TRBV2 combines with J gene TRBJ1-6; D perhaps matches TRBD1 (5 bases). Trimming cost V 7 bases and J 10 bases, with 20 bases left between them. Looked up from germline, CDR1 is SNHLY and CDR2 is FYNNEI. The CDR3 extends over 15 amino acids. This chain's CDR3 is CASMGRQGGKSPLHF. The CDR3 DNA follows: TGTGCCAGCATGGGTCGGCAGGGCGGAAAATCACCCCTCCACTTT.

The rearrangement uses TRBV4-3 and TRBJ2-6; D remains unclear. The CDR3 extends over 17 amino acids. The V end was cut by 0 bases, the J end by 0 bases, with 9 bases between. Germline lookup yields CDR1 LGHNA and CDR2 YSLEER. The CDR3 nucleotides are TGCGCCAGCAGCCAAGAGACTTCGATCTCTGGGGCCAACGTCCTGACTTTC. Its protein product is CASSQETSISGANVLTF.

The gene calls are TRBV5-6 and TRBJ2-5, with TRBD1 matching 7 bases. The CDR3 length is 14 residues. The J segment lost 5 bases and the V segment lost 0 bases, leaving 4 bases of the junction unmatched. Germline assignment: CDR1 SGHDT and CDR2 YYEEEE. The chain's CDR3 is CASSLDRGGETQYF. CDR3 coding DNA: TGTGCCAGCAGCTTGGACCGAGGGGGCGAGACCCAGTACTTC. The entire variable domain, with the rest obtained from reference TRBV5-6 and TRBJ2-5, is as follows: DAGVTQSPTHLIKTRGQQVTLRCSPKSGHDTVSWYQQALGQGPQFIFQYYEEEERQRGNFPDRFSGHQFPNYSSELNVNALLLGDSALYLCASSLDRGGETQYFGPGTRLLVL.

The V call is TRBV5-1, the J call TRBJ2-7; the match to TRBD2 covers 11 bases. Germline V CDR1 and CDR2: SGHRS, YFSETQ. V trimming: 3 bases; J trimming: 1 base; junction bases outside the gene matches: 3. The CDR3 sequence is 15 residues long. The CDR3 coding sequence is TGCGCCAGCAGCTCGGGGACTAGCGGTTCCTACGAGCAGTACTTC. Amino acid sequence: CASSSGTSGSYEQYF.

J is TRBJ1-3 and V is TRBV11-2, with D hard to call. V was clipped by 5 bases and J by 4 bases, with 12 bases between them. This CDR3 is 14 amino acids long. The germline V gene has CDR1 SGHAT and CDR2 FQNNGV. CDR3 coding DNA: TGTGCCAGCAGCCCCCTAGCTGGAGGAAACACCATATATTTT. Protein product: CASSPLAGGNTIYF.

This chain connects TRBV30 to TRBJ2-5; TRBD1 might be the D (6 bases). The CDR3 runs to 13 residues. From germline, CDR1 is GTSNPN and CDR2 SVGIG (reference sequence). Trimming cost V 1 base and J 4 bases, with 10 bases left between them. This CDR3 is CAWSDDRRETQYF. DNA for the CDR3: TGTGCCTGGAGTGACGACAGGAGAGAGACCCAGTACTTC.

This chain uses TRBV5-8 with TRBJ2-3, with TRBD2 as a possible D gene (7 bases). Germline V CDR1 and CDR2: SGHTS, YDEGEE. The CDR3 consists of 17 residues. Between the trimmed V and J ends, which lost 4 bases and 0 bases, there was a span of 18 bases. As DNA, the CDR3 is TGTGCCAGCAGCCACGAGGGGGGAGCGGGGAGCACAGATACGCAGTATTTT. Amino acid sequence: CASSHEGGAGSTDTQYF.

This rearrangement joins TRBV19 to TRBJ1-1, with a possible D match to TRBD1 (6 bases). From germline, CDR1 is LNHDA and CDR2 SQIVND (reference sequence). The CDR3 runs 14 residues. Trimming left V 5 bases short and J 0 bases short, with 10 bases between. Here the CDR3 reads CASSFGQLNTEAFF. CDR3 nucleotide sequence: TGTGCCAGTAGTTTCGGACAGCTGAACACTGAAGCTTTCTTT.

This clone was seen a handful of times. The V and J genes are TRBV4-3 and TRBJ2-1; TRBD2 agrees at 9 bases. The germline V gene has CDR1 LGHNA and CDR2 YSLEER. CDR3 size: 16 residues. The trim removed 4 bases at V and 7 bases at J, leaving 11 bases unmatched. This CDR3 is CASSRTIAGAGNEQFF. CDR3 coding DNA: TGCGCCAGCAGCCGAACAATAGCGGGAGCTGGTAATGAGCAGTTCTTC.

The rearrangement links TRBV6-5 to TRBJ1-1, with TRBD1 matching 10 bases. Trimming cost V 7 bases and J 8 bases; bases outside gene matches: 7. Germline V gene lookup returns CDR1 MNHEY and CDR2 SVGAGI. This CDR3 region has 13 residues. The CDR3 spells CASTPDRGGEAFF. Written as DNA, the CDR3 is TGTGCCAGCACCCCGGACAGGGGGGGCGAAGCTTTCTTT.

A few counts support this clone. V and J are TRBV10-2 and TRBJ2-3, with 7 bases lining up with TRBD1. V shed 4 bases and J 3 bases; nucleotides not matched to a gene: 7. Germline CDR1 WSHSY, CDR2 SAAADI. The CDR3 is 15 residues long. The CDR3: CASSANRGVTDTQYF. Written as DNA, the CDR3 is TGCGCCAGCAGTGCTAACAGGGGAGTAACAGATACGCAGTATTTT.

The chain has TRBV6-1 and TRBJ2-1, with 10 nucleotides matching TRBD2. In germline, CDR1 is MNHNS, CDR2 SASEGT. The J segment lost 2 bases and the V segment lost 2 bases, leaving 0 bases of the junction unmatched. The CDR3 consists of 15 residues. CDR3 bases: TGTGCCAGCAGTGAACTAGCGGGGGCCTACAATGAGCAGTTCTTC. This sequence encodes CASSELAGAYNEQFF.

The chain joins TRBV5-6 to TRBJ1-2; tentative D call: TRBD1 (5 bases). This CDR3 spans 16 amino acids. The ends were cut back, 4 bases at V and 5 bases at J, with 21 bases in the middle. Germline V lookup: CDR1 SGHDT, CDR2 YYEEEE. CDR3 nucleotide sequence: TGTGCCAGCAGCACACCCCAGCAGGGAAAGGTTTATGGCTACACCTTC. Translating it yields CASSTPQQGKVYGYTF.

The chain couples TRBV6-1 to TRBJ1-1, with D perhaps TRBD1 (5 bases). This CDR3 spans 15 amino acids. Trimming took off 5 bases at V and 5 bases at J, with 18 bases between the two ends. Germline V gene sequence: CDR1 MNHNS, CDR2 SASEGT. The CDR3 coding sequence is TGTGCCAGCAGTCGGGGGGGGAATCAGGGAACTGAAGCTTTCTTT. It specifies CASSRGGNQGTEAFF.

The CDR3 sequence: CSSLVDTQYF. For the CDR3, the DNA is TGCAGCTCCCTAGTTGATACGCAGTATTTT. The rearrangement joins TRBV29-1 to TRBJ2-3; D remains ambiguous. Germline lookup yields CDR1 SQVTM and CDR2 ANQGSEA. V dropped 8 bases and J dropped 6 bases, with 9 bases sitting between them. This CDR3 contains 10 residues.

This sequence joins TRBV4-3 and TRBJ2-1; 7 bases are a match to TRBD2. J lost 9 bases, V lost 3 bases, and 14 bases had no gene match. This CDR3 region has 16 residues. CDR1 and CDR2 (germline): LGHNA, YSLEER. DNA of the CDR3: TGCGCCAGCAGCCAGGAACCTACCATTAGCGGGCGTGAGCAGTTCTTC. This translates into CASSQEPTISGREQFF.

V is TRBV5-1 and J is TRBJ2-5, with 14 bases lining up with TRBD2. Germline V gene data show CDR1 as SGHRS and CDR2 as YFSETQ. With V trimmed by 4 bases and J by 4 bases, 3 bases remained unmatched. The CDR3 length is 15 residues. CDR3 DNA sequence: TGCGCCAGCAGCCCCGGGACTAGCGGGAGAGAGACCCAGTACTTC. Its protein is CASSPGTSGRETQYF.

The CDR3 spells CATSGRSRLGGETQYF. The CDR3 region has the DNA TGTGCCACCAGCGGTCGTTCGAGATTGGGGGGTGAGACCCAGTACTTC. J is TRBJ2-5 and V is TRBV15; a weak D match, TRBD2 (6 bases). The CDR3 runs to 16 residues. Trimming removed 5 bases from V and 5 bases from J, with 21 bases in between. The germline V gene has CDR1 LNHNV and CDR2 YYDKDF (reference sequence).

This clone has a single count. V is TRBV13 and J is TRBJ2-7; no firm D call. The length of the CDR3 is 12 residues. V was clipped by 4 bases and J by 7 bases, with 11 bases between them. Looked up from germline, CDR1 is PRHDT and CDR2 is FYEKMQ (reference sequence). The CDR3 protein is CASSSSLREQYF. The CDR3 bases are TGTGCCAGCAGCTCCTCCCTCCGGGAGCAGTACTTC.

The V gene is TRBV27, the J gene TRBJ2-7; perhaps TRBD2 as D (6 bases). This CDR3 comprises 16 residues. The V gene's germline CDR1 is MNHEY and CDR2 SMNVEV (reference sequence). With 5 bases removed from V and 2 bases from J, the gap between germline ends came to 19 bases. CDR3 coding DNA: TGTGCCAGCAGTCCCAAATACTTCGGGAGCCCCTACGAGCAGTACTTC. This encodes CASSPKYFGSPYEQYF.

Only one count was recorded for this clone. The rearrangement links TRBV10-1 to TRBJ1-4, with unresolved D. The CDR3 totals 14 residues. CDR1 is WNHNN, CDR2 SYGVQD, per germline (reference sequence). V shed 8 bases and J shed 2 bases, with 12 bases lying between them. The CDR3 sequence: CASSSGGTNEKLFF. CDR3 DNA: TGCGCCAGCTCCTCCGGCGGGACTAATGAAAAACTGTTTTTT.

The gene calls are TRBV7-9 and TRBJ2-1, with D possibly TRBD1 on 6 matching bases. This CDR3 comprises 15 residues. V was cut by 5 bases and J by 2 bases, with 13 bases left in between. CDR1 is SEHNR, CDR2 FQNEAQ, per germline (reference sequence). The chain's CDR3 is CASSLVGATYNEQFF. DNA of the CDR3: TGTGCCAGCAGCCTCGTGGGGGCGACCTACAATGAGCAGTTCTTC. Drawing the rest from reference TRBV7-9 and TRBJ2-1, the complete variable domain is DTGVSQNPRHKITKRGQNVTFRCDPISEHNRLYWYRQTLGQGPEFLTYFQNEAQLEKSRLLSDRFSAERPKGSFSTLEIQRTEQGDSAMYLCASSLVGATYNEQFFGPGTRLTVL.

The chain employs TRBV19 and TRBJ2-3; tentative D call: TRBD1 (6 bases). The V gene's germline CDR1 is LNHDA and CDR2 SQIVND (reference sequence). The CDR3 extends over 14 amino acids. V lost 9 bases, J lost 4 bases, and 17 bases lay in between. The DNA of the CDR3 is TGTGCCAGGACCGGGACACCAGTAGCAGATACGCAGTATTTT. Protein sequence: CARTGTPVADTQYF.

The chain couples TRBV7-8 to TRBJ2-7, with 9 bases lining up with TRBD1. CDR3 length: 14 residues. After removal of 2 bases from V and 7 bases from J, the junction contained 6 bases not matched to a gene. The germline gives CDR1 SGHVS, CDR2 FQNEAQ. The CDR3 DNA follows: TGTGCCAGCAGCTTATACAGGGGGCCCTTAGAGCAGTACTTC. Translated: CASSLYRGPLEQYF. Filled out from reference TRBV7-8 and TRBJ2-7, the complete variable domain reads GAGVSQSPRYKVAKRGQDVALRCDPISGHVSLFWYQQALGQGPEFLTYFQNEAQLDKSGLPSDRFFAERPEGSVSTLKIQRTQQEDSAVYLCASSLYRGPLEQYFGPGTRLTVT.

The V and J genes are TRBV4-3 and TRBJ2-1; the match to TRBD2 covers 9 bases. Germline CDR1 LGHNA, CDR2 YSLEER. The length of the CDR3 is 18 residues. The J segment lost 8 bases and the V segment lost 0 bases, leaving 14 bases of the junction unmatched. CDR3 sequence: CASSQDRLAGNILDEQFF. The CDR3, as DNA: TGCGCCAGCAGCCAAGATAGGCTAGCGGGAAATATTCTCGATGAGCAGTTCTTC.

The V gene is TRBV5-4, the J gene TRBJ2-7; 7 bases line up with TRBD2. Per the germline V gene, CDR1 is SGHNT and CDR2 is YYREEE (reference sequence). Trimming took 4 bases from V and 0 from J; bases not matched to a gene: 7. This CDR3 has 15 amino acids. The CDR3 nucleotides read TGTGCCAGCAGCGATCCTAGCGGTTCCTCCTACGAGCAGTACTTC. Translation gives CASSDPSGSSYEQYF.

The chain couples TRBV6-6 to TRBJ2-7; 10 positions agree with TRBD2. There are 15 residues in the CDR3. Trimming took 5 bases from V and 2 from J; bases not matched to a gene: 6. Germline V gives CDR1 MNHNY, CDR2 SVGAGI (reference sequence). This chain's CDR3 is CASSNGLAATYEQYF. In DNA form, the CDR3 reads TGTGCCAGCAGTAACGGACTAGCGGCTACCTACGAGCAGTACTTC.